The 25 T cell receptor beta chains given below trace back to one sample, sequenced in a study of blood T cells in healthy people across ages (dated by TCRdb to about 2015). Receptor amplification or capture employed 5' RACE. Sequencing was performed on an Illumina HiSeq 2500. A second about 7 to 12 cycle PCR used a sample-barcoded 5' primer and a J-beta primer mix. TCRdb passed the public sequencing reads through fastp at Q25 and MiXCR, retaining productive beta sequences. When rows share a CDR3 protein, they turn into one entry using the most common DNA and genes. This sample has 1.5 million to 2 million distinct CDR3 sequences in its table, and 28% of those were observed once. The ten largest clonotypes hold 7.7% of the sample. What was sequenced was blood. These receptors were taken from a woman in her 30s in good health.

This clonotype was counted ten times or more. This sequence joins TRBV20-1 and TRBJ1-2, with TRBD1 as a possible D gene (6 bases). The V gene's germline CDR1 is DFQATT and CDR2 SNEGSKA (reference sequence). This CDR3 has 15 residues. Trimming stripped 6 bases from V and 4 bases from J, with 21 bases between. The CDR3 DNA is TGCAGTGCCCAAAGGGCGGACAGAAACACCTATGGCTACACCTTC. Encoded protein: CSAQRADRNTYGYTF.

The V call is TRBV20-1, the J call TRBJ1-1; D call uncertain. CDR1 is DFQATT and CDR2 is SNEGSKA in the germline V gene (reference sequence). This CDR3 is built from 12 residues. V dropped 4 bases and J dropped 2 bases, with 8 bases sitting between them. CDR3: CSAMTGNTEAFF. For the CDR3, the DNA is TGCAGTGCTATGACCGGTAACACTGAAGCTTTCTTT.

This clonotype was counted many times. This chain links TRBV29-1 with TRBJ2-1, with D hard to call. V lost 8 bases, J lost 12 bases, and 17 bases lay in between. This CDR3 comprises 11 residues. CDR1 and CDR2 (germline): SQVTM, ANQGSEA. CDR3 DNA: TGCAGCTCCGGCTCCCGATTGGTGCAGTTCTTC. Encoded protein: CSSGSRLVQFF.

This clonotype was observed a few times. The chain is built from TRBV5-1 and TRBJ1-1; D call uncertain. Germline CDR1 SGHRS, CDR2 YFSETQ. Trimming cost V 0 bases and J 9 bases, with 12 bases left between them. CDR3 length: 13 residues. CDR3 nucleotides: TGCGCCAGCAGCTTGGCCGGCCAAAGTCAAGCTTTCTTT. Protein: CASSLAGQSQAFF.

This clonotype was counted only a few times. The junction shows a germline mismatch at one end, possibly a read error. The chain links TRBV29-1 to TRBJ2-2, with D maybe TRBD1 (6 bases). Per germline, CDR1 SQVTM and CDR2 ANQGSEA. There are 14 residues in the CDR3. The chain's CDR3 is CSVGLGQNPGELFF. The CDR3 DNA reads TGCAGCGTGGGTCTAGGACAGAACCCCGGGGAGCTGTTTTTT.

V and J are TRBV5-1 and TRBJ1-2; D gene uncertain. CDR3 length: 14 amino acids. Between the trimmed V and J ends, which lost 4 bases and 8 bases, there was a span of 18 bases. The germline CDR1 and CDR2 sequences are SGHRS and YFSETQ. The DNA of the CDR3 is TGCGCCAGCAGCATGGGCAGTGAAGTAGGAGGCTACACCTTC. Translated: CASSMGSEVGGYTF. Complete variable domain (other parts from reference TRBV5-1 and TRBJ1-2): KAGVTQTPRYLIKTRGQQVTLSCSPISGHRSVSWYQQTPGQGLQFLFEYFSETQRNKGNFPGRFSGRQFSNSRSEMNVSTLELGDSALYLCASSMGSEVGGYTFGSGTRLTVV.

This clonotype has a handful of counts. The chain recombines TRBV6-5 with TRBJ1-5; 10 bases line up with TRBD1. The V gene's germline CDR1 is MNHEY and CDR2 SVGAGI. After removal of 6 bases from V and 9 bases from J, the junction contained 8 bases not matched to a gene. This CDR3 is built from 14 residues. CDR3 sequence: CASSPTGGGPPQHF. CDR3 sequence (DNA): TGTGCCAGCAGCCCGACAGGGGGCGGTCCGCCCCAGCATTTT.

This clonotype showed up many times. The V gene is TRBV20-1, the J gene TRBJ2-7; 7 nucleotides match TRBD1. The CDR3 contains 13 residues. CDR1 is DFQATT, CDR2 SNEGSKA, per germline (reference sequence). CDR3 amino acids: CISDRASSYEQYF. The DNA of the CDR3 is TGCATTTCCGACAGGGCGAGCTCCTACGAGCAGTACTTC.

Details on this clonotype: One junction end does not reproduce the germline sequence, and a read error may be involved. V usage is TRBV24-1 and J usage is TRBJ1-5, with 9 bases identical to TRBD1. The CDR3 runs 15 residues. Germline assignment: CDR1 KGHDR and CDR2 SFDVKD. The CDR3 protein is CTTSARTGENQPQHF. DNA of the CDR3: TGTACCACCAGCGCCCGGACAGGGGAGAATCAGCCCCAGCATTTT.

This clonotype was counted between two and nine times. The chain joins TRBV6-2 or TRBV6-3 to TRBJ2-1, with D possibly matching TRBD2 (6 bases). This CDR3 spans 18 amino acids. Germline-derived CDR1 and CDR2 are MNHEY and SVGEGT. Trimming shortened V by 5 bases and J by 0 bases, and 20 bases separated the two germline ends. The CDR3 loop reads CASSKKAGRPSSYNEQFF. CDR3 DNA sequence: TGTGCCAGCAGTAAAAAGGCCGGGAGACCGAGCTCCTACAATGAGCAGTTCTTC.

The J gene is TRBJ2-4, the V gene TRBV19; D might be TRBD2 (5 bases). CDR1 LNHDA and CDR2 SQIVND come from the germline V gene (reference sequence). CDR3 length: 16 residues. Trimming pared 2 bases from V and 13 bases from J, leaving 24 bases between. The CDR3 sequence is CASSILRGSSYNEQYF. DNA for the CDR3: TGTGCCAGTAGTATACTCCGGGGTAGCTCCTACAATGAGCAGTACTTC.

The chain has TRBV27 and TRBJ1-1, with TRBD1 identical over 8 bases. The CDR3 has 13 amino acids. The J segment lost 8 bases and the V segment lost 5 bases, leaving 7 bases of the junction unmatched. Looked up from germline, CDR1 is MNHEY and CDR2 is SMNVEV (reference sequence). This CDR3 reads CASSRLRDREAFF. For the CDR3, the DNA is TGTGCCAGCAGTCGTCTCCGGGACAGGGAAGCTTTCTTT.

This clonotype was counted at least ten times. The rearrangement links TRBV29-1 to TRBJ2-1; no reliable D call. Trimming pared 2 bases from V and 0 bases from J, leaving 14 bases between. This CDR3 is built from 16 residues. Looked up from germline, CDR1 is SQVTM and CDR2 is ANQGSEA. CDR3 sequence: CSVETISESSYNEQFF. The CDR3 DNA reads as TGCAGCGTTGAAACTATTTCCGAGAGCTCCTACAATGAGCAGTTCTTC.

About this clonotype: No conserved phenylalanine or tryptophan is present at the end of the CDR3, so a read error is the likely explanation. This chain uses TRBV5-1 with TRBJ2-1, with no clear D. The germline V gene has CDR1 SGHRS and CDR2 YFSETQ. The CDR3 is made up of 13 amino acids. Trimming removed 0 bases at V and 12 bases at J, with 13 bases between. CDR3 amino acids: CASSLETASRQFV. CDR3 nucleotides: TGCGCCAGCAGCTTGGAAACGGCCTCAAGGCAGTTCGTC.

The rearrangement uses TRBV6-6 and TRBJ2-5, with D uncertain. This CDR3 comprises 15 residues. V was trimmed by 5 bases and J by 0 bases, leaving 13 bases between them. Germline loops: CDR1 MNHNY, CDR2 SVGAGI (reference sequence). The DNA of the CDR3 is TGTGCCAGCAGTCTTAGGACGGGTCACCAAGAGACCCAGTACTTC. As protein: CASSLRTGHQETQYF.

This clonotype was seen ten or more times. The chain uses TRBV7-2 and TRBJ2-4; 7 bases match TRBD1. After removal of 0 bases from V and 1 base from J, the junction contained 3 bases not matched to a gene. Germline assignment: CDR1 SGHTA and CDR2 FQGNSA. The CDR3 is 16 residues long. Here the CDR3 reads CASSLAGQPAKNIQYF. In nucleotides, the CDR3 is TGTGCCAGCAGCTTAGCGGGACAGCCGGCCAAAAACATTCAGTACTTC.

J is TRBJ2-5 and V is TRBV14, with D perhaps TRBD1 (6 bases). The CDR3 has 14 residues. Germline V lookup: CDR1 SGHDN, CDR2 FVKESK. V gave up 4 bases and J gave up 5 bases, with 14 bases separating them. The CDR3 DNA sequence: TGTGCCAGCAGCCCAATCAGGGGCCGGGAGACCCAGTACTTC. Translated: CASSPIRGRETQYF.

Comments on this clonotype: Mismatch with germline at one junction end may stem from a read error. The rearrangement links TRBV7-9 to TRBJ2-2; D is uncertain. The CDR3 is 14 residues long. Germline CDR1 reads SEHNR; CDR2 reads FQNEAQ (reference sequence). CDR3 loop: CASSSDTNTWELFF. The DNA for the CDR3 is TGTGCCAGCAGCTCCGACACGAACACCTGGGAGCTGTTTTTT.

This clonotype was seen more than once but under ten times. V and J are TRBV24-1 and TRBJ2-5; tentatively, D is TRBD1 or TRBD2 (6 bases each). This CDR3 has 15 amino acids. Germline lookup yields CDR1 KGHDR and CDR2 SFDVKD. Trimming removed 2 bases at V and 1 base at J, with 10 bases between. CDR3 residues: CATSDSPGAQETQYF. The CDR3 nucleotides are TGTGCCACCAGTGATTCCCCGGGGGCCCAAGAGACCCAGTACTTC.

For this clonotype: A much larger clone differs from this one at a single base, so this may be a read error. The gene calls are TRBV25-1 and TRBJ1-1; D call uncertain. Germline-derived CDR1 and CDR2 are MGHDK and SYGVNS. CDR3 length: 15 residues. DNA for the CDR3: TGTGCCTGCAGTGAATATCCCAGGATGAACACTGAAGCTTTCTTT. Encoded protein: CACSEYPRMNTEAFF.

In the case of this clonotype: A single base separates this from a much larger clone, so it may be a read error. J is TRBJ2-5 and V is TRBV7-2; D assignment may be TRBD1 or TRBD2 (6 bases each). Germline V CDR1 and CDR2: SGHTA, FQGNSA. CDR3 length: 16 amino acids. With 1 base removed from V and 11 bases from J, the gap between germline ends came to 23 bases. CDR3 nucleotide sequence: TGTGCCAGCAGCTTAGGGGGGGCGGTCGGGTCCTACGGGCAGTACTTC. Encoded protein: CASSLGGAVGSYGQYF.

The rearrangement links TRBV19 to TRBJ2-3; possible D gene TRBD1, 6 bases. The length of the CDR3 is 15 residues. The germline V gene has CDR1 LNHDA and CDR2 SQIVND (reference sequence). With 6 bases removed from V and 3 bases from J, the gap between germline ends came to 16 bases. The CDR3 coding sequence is TGTGCCAGTAGCGCTAGGTGGGGGCGGACAGATACGCAGTATTTT. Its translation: CASSARWGRTDTQYF.

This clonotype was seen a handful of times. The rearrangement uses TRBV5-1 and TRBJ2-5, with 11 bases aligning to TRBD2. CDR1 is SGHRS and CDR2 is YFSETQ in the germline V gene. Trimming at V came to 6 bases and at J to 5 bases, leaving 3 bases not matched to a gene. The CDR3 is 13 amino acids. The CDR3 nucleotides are TGCGCCAGCAAGGCTAGCGGGAGGGAGACCCAGTACTTC. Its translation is CASKASGRETQYF.

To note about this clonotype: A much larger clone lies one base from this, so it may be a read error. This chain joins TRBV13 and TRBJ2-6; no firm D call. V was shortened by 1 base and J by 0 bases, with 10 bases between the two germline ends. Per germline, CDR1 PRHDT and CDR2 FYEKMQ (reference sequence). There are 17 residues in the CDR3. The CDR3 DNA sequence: TGTGCCAGCAGCTTAGAAGGTTCCTCCTCTGGGGCCAACGTCCTGACTTTC. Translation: CASSLEGSSSGANVLTF.

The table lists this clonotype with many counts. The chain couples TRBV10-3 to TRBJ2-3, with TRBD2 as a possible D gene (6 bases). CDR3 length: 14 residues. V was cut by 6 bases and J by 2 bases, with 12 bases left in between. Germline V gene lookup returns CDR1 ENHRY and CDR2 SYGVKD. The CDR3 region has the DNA TGTGCCATCAGGGGAGGCATAACCACAGATACGCAGTATTTT. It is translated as CAIRGGITTDTQYF.